Each of the 10 T cell receptor beta chains below was sequenced from the same sample in a study of blood T cell repertoires in COVID-19. The repertoire was sequenced with immunoSEQ multiplex PCR; TCRdb's copy has only in-frame clones and lacks some. The profile shows 45,000 to 55,000 clones, around 87% of them singletons. Specimen: peripheral blood. The receptor source for this set is a man between 45 and 60 years old with active COVID-19.

The V call is TRBV30, the J call TRBJ1-1; perhaps TRBD1 as D (6 bases). The V end was cut by 5 bases, the J end by 9 bases, with 16 bases between. This CDR3 has 12 residues. Germline V CDR1 and CDR2: GTSNPN, SVGIG (reference sequence). The CDR3 sequence is CAWHNQGIQAFF. The CDR3 bases are TGTGCCTGGCACAACCAGGGGATCCAAGCTTTCTTT.

V is TRBV27 and J is TRBJ2-3, with a weak D call TRBD2 (6 bases). Between the trimmed V and J ends, which lost 8 bases and 3 bases, there was a span of 15 bases. In germline, CDR1 is MNHEY, CDR2 SMNVEV (reference sequence). The CDR3 runs 14 residues. The CDR3 DNA reads as TGTGCCAGCCGAGGGAGGCCCATTACAGATACGCAGTATTTT. It is translated as CASRGRPITDTQYF.

CDR3 region: CASSLEGRGGLTDTQYF. CDR3 nucleotide sequence: TGCGCCAGCAGCTTGGAAGGGCGGGGCGGGCTCACAGATACGCAGTATTTT. This chain joins TRBV5-1 and TRBJ2-3, with a weak D call TRBD2 (6 bases). The length of the CDR3 is 17 residues. Germline CDR1 SGHRS, CDR2 YFSETQ. V shed 0 bases and J shed 2 bases, with 16 bases lying between them. Supplemented by reference TRBV5-1 and TRBJ2-3, the full variable domain reads KAGVTQTPRYLIKTRGQQVTLSCSPISGHRSVSWYQQTPGQGLQFLFEYFSETQRNKGNFPGRFSGRQFSNSRSEMNVSTLELGDSALYLCASSLEGRGGLTDTQYFGPGTRLTVL.

The V call is TRBV30, the J call TRBJ1-4, with TRBD1 identical over 7 bases. Looked up from germline, CDR1 is GTSNPN and CDR2 is SVGIG (reference sequence). The CDR3 has 15 residues. V gave up 2 bases and J gave up 8 bases; unmatched junction bases: 11. CDR3 region: CAWSPPDRAGEKLFF. The CDR3 DNA reads TGTGCCTGGAGTCCCCCCGACAGGGCTGGGGAAAAACTGTTTTTT.

The chain couples TRBV7-2 to TRBJ2-1, with 11 bases matching TRBD2. CDR1 and CDR2 from the germline V gene are SGHTA and FQGNSA. The trim removed 2 bases at V and 10 bases at J, leaving 7 bases unmatched. This CDR3 is built from 15 residues. CDR3 sequence (DNA): TGTGCCAGCAGCTTAACGACTAGCGGGACCCTAGAGCAGTTCTTC. It is translated as CASSLTTSGTLEQFF.

The chain has TRBV5-1 and TRBJ2-2; 10 bases match TRBD1. V gave up 1 base and J gave up 5 bases; unmatched junction bases: 5. This CDR3 comprises 16 residues. From germline, CDR1 is SGHRS and CDR2 YFSETQ. The CDR3 coding sequence is TGCGCCAGCAGCTTGCGAGGACAGGGGGGAACCGGGGAGCTGTTTTTT. Encoded protein: CASSLRGQGGTGELFF.

The V and J genes are TRBV3-1 (or the pseudogene TRBV3-2) and TRBJ2-7, with 14 bases lining up with TRBD2. The CDR3 consists of 15 residues. J was trimmed by 3 bases and V by 4 bases; bases with no gene match: 2. Germline V gene lookup returns CDR1 LGHDT and CDR2 YNNKEL (reference sequence). CDR3 sequence: CASSPGLAGVYEQYF. The CDR3 coding sequence is TGTGCCAGCAGCCCGGGACTAGCGGGGGTCTACGAGCAGTACTTC.

This sequence joins TRBV6-2 or TRBV6-3 and TRBJ1-5; D gene ambiguous. This CDR3 has 15 residues. The germline V gene has CDR1 MNHEY and CDR2 SVGEGT. Trimming shortened V by 6 bases and J by 0 bases, and 12 bases separated the two germline ends. CDR3 bases: TGTGCCAGCAGCCTGACCGACTATAGCAATCAGCCCCAGCATTTT. As protein: CASSLTDYSNQPQHF.

The chain uses TRBV5-6 and TRBJ2-7; TRBD2 might be the D (6 bases). The V gene lost 3 bases and the J gene lost 3 bases, with 10 bases spanning the gap. This CDR3 is built from 13 residues. Germline CDR1 is SGHDT and CDR2 is YYEEEE. The CDR3: CASSWEAVYEQYF. The CDR3 nucleotides are TGTGCCAGCAGCTGGGAGGCGGTCTACGAGCAGTACTTC. The variable domain in full, with the rest retrieved from reference TRBV5-6 and TRBJ2-7, is DAGVTQSPTHLIKTRGQQVTLRCSPKSGHDTVSWYQQALGQGPQFIFQYYEEEERQRGNFPDRFSGHQFPNYSSELNVNALLLGDSALYLCASSWEAVYEQYFGPGTRLTVT.

The chain links TRBV3-1 (or the pseudogene TRBV3-2) to TRBJ2-3; TRBD1 agrees at 7 bases. This CDR3 contains 14 residues. Trimming took 1 base from V and 5 from J; bases not matched to a gene: 3. Per the germline V gene, CDR1 is LGHDT and CDR2 is YNNKEL (reference sequence). The chain's CDR3 is CASSQVAGGDTQYF. The CDR3 region has the DNA TGTGCCAGCAGCCAAGTGGCAGGGGGAGATACGCAGTATTTT.